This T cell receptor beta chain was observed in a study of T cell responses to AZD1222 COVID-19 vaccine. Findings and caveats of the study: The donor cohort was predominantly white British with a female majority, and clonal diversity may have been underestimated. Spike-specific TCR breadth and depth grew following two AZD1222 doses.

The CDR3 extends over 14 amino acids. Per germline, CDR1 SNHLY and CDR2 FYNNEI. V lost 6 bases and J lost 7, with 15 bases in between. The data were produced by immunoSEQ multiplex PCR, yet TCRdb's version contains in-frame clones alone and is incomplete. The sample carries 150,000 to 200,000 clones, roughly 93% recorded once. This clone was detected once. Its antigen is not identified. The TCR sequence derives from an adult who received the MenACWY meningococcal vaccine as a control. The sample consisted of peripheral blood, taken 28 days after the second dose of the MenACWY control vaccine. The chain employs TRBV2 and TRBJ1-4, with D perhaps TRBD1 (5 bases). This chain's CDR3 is CASSQHGAGEKLFF. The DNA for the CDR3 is TGTGCCAGCAGCCAACACGGGGCAGGTGAAAAACTGTTTTTT.